Sequencing of this T cell receptor (beta chain) was carried out in a study of CD8 T cells in ankylosing spondylitis (dated by TCRdb to the late 2010s). Turning to the overall study: T cell receptor beta repertoires were profiled in healthy donors and ankylosing spondylitis patients so that disease-linked TCR variants could be found. The full study cohort was made up of 20 to 25 ankylosing spondylitis patients and over 90 healthy donors. Peripheral blood was sampled, and synovial fluid was also collected from ankylosing spondylitis patients. Study-level results and caveats: The disease-linked clones were reported as significantly enriched in matched synovial fluid samples from ankylosing spondylitis patients. A CD8+ phenotype was shown by the disease-linked clones, which were found at relatively low frequencies in peripheral blood. A TCR beta motif of about 8 highly homologous amino acid variants appeared characteristic of blood from ankylosing spondylitis patients. Some motif variants were previously reported in synovial fluid and blood of reactive arthritis patients, suggesting common disease-initiation mechanisms.

The sequencer was an Illumina HiSeq 2500. Quantitative 5'-RACE with molecular barcodes was used to prepare TCR beta libraries. The original methods were these. A new computational method based on a probabilistic model of VDJ rearrangement was used to identify disease-linked TCR variants. TCRdb trimmed public reads at Q25 via fastp, called clones via MiXCR and kept in-frame beta chains. Identical CDR3 protein sequences are pooled into one entry, listed with their most common genes and DNA. TCRdb, not the original authors, processed these V and J calls. The sample table records 200,000 or so distinct CDR3 sequences; about a quarter of these occur just once. Of the sample, roughly 6.7% falls within the top ten clones. This clonotype was counted many times. Its target antigen remains unknown. No per-base quality is available; no much larger clone lies one base away. The sequence derives from a male donor with ankylosing spondylitis or in good health (not recorded which). Sequences were obtained from blood, either unsorted or a sorted T cell fraction (not recorded which).

The DNA sequence is given as TGCGCCAGCAGCTCATCGGAGCCGCACGAGCAGTACTTC. This codes for CASSSSEPHEQYF. The chain uses TRBV5-1 and TRBJ2-7, with the D gene uncertain. V is shortened by 3 bases, J by 5 bases, and the region joining them spans 12 bases. Including the terminal cysteine and phenylalanine, the CDR3 comprises 13 residues. The CDR3 DNA has 39 bases and is translated from base 1. The germline V gene gives CDR1 as SGHRS and CDR2 as YFSETQ.